Sequencing of this TCR beta chain was carried out in a study of CD8+ T cells in alopecia areata. Overall study findings and caveats: Many of the expanded lesional clones endured in scalp and blood while on tofacitinib.

RNA, once extracted, was reverse transcribed into cDNA for use as the sequencing template. Profiling relied on immunoSEQ multiplex PCR, and the TCRdb table lists in-frame clones only, not all of them. Among roughly 92,000 clones listed, around 70% were seen once. Comments on this clone: Its antigen is currently unknown.

This CDR3 comprises 14 residues. Deletions cut 3 bases from V and 6 bases from J, with 14 bases between. Germline lookup yields CDR1 MGHDK and CDR2 SYGVNS. Treatment denoted: oral pan-JAK inhibitor, 5-10 mg twice daily. This TCR derives from a human donor with alopecia areata. Sample: CD8+ T cells sorted from blood, taken at approximately week 44, from a patient treated with tofacitinib. This rearrangement joins TRBV25-1 to TRBJ1-2, with D hard to call. The DNA for the CDR3 is TGTGCCAGCAGTGACGAGTTCGGGGATCATGGCTACACCTTC. Translation gives CASSDEFGDHGYTF.